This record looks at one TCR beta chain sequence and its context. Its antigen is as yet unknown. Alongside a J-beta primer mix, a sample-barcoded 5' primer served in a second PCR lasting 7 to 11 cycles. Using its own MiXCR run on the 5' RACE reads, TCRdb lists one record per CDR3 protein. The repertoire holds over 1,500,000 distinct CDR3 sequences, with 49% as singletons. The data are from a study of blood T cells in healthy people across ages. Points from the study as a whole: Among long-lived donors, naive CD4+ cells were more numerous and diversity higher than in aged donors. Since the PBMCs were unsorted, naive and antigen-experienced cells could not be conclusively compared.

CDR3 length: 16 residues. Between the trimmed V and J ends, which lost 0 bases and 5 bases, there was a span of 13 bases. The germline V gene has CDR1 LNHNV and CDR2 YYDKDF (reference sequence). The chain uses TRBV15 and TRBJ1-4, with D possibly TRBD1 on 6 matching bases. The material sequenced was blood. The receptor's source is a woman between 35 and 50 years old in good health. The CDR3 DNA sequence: TGTGCCACCAGCAGAGATTCTCGGACAGTGAATGAAAAACTGTTTTTT. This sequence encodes CATSRDSRTVNEKLFF.